This passage covers 29 T cell receptor beta chains from one sample sequenced in a study of early T cells in non-severe SARS-CoV-2 infection. TCRdb redid the calling of the 5' RACE reads with MiXCR, one entry per CDR3 protein. The table includes tens of thousands of distinct CDR3 sequences, roughly a sixth detected once. Sequencing was carried out using whole blood. These receptors originate from an adult who was a healthcare worker with PCR-confirmed SARS-CoV-2 infection or an uninfected control (not recorded which).

This clonotype was counted at least ten times. J is TRBJ2-5 and V is TRBV12-3 or TRBV12-4; TRBD2 matches at 8 bases. The CDR3 totals 14 residues. Trimming cost V 7 bases and J 5 bases; bases outside gene matches: 9. This CDR3 reads CASTWTSRSETQYF. CDR3 DNA sequence: TGTGCCAGCACTTGGACTAGCCGAAGTGAGACCCAGTACTTC.

The chain is built from TRBV9 and TRBJ1-2, with TRBD1 as a possible D gene (6 bases). This CDR3 has 15 residues. Germline V CDR1 and CDR2: SGDLS, YYNGEE. V was cut by 6 bases and J by 4 bases, with 19 bases left in between. CDR3 coding DNA: TGTGCCAGCACCAAAGATCCGGGACATAGCTATGGCTACACCTTC. This gives the protein CASTKDPGHSYGYTF.

This clonotype was counted a few times. The V gene is TRBV6-1, the J gene TRBJ2-1; D unresolved. The CDR3 runs 13 residues. The V end was cut by 2 bases, the J end by 7 bases, with 9 bases between. Germline V gene lookup returns CDR1 MNHNS and CDR2 SASEGT. CDR3 loop: CASSEKLRNEQFF. In DNA form, the CDR3 reads TGTGCCAGCAGTGAAAAGCTTAGGAATGAGCAGTTCTTC.

Ten or more counts support this clonotype. The chain has TRBV29-1 and TRBJ2-1; the match to TRBD2 covers 9 bases. The ends lost 4 bases at V and 7 bases at J; junction bases unmatched: 2. The germline CDR1 and CDR2 sequences are SQVTM and ANQGSEA. CDR3 length: 12 residues. The CDR3 sequence: CSVVRGGNEQFF. The CDR3, as DNA: TGCAGCGTTGTGCGGGGGGGGAATGAGCAGTTCTTC.

The CDR3 region has the DNA TGCGCCAGCAGCCTCAGGGTCCGGAACTATGGCTACACCTTC. This translates into CASSLRVRNYGYTF. The V and J genes are TRBV4-3 and TRBJ1-2; perhaps TRBD1 as D (5 bases). This CDR3 spans 14 amino acids. The germline V gene has CDR1 LGHNA and CDR2 YSLEER. V was cut by 4 bases and J by 2 bases, with 11 bases left in between.

This clonotype was detected many times. The J gene is TRBJ1-5, the V gene TRBV6-6; D uncertain. Trimming removed 0 bases at V and 5 bases at J, with 2 bases between. The CDR3 totals 12 residues. The germline V gene encodes CDR1 MNHNY and CDR2 SVGAGI (reference sequence). The chain's CDR3 is CASSYSDQPQHF. DNA for the CDR3: TGTGCCAGCAGTTACTCGGATCAGCCCCAGCATTTT.

This rearrangement joins TRBV25-1 to TRBJ1-2, with D possibly matching TRBD1 (5 bases). CDR3 length: 14 amino acids. Germline values: CDR1 MGHDK, CDR2 SYGVNS. The V gene lost 3 bases and the J gene lost 4 bases, with 12 bases spanning the gap. CDR3 loop: CASSDGLTAYGYTF. The CDR3 region has the DNA TGTGCCAGCAGTGATGGCCTGACAGCCTATGGCTACACCTTC.

V gene TRBV7-3 combines with J gene TRBJ1-1; no clear D gene. Germline V gene sequence: CDR1 SGHTA, CDR2 FQGTGA. The V end lost 2 bases, the J end lost 1 base, and 5 bases lay between the germline ends. The length of the CDR3 is 13 residues. The CDR3 spells CASSLGKNTEAFF. CDR3 nucleotide sequence: TGTGCCAGCAGCTTAGGGAAGAACACTGAAGCTTTCTTT. Based on the CDR3 plus reference TRBV7-3 and TRBJ1-1, the full variable domain is GAGVSQTPSNKVTEKGKYVELRCDPISGHTALYWYRQSLGQGPEFLIYFQGTGAADDSGLPNDRFFAVRPEGSVSTLKIQRTERGDSAVYLCASSLGKNTEAFFGQGTRLTVV.

The chain has TRBV9 and TRBJ2-3; the match to TRBD2 covers 8 bases. This CDR3 region has 15 residues. Unmatched junction bases numbered 11, after V lost 4 bases and J lost 7 bases. The germline CDR1 and CDR2 sequences are SGDLS and YYNGEE. The CDR3 loop reads CASSQGSGGGNTQYF. CDR3 sequence (DNA): TGTGCCAGCAGCCAGGGGAGCGGGGGTGGTAATACGCAGTATTTT.

A word on this clonotype: A clone one base away is much larger, so this may be a read error. The J gene is TRBJ2-1, the V gene TRBV7-2, with TRBD2 identical over 8 bases. Germline V CDR1 and CDR2: SGHTA, FQGNSA. CDR3 length equals 14 residues. The CDR3 nucleotides are TGTGCCTGCAGCCCGACTAGCGCCTACAATGAGCAGTTCTTC. It translates to CACSPTSAYNEQFF. The whole variable domain, filled in from reference TRBV7-2 and TRBJ2-1, reads GAGVSQSPSNKVTEKGKDVELRCDPISGHTALYWYRQSLGQGLEFLIYFQGNSAPDKSGLPSDRFSAERTGGSVSTLTIQRTQQEDSAVYLCACSPTSAYNEQFFGPGTRLTVL.

The J gene is TRBJ2-3, the V gene TRBV29-1, with TRBD2 matching over 12 bases. Losses at the gene ends were 3 bases for V and 6 bases for J; bases not matched to a gene: 10. The CDR3 contains 16 residues. Germline CDR1 is SQVTM and CDR2 is ANQGSEA. CDR3 DNA sequence: TGCAGCGTTGATTGGCCTAGCGGGAGGGCCAGGGATACGCAGTATTTT. Translating gives CSVDWPSGRARDTQYF.

This clonotype has only a few counts. This chain links TRBV19 with TRBJ1-5; D gene uncertain. The CDR3 spans 16 residues. Germline V gene lookup returns CDR1 LNHDA and CDR2 SQIVND (reference sequence). Trimming removed 5 bases at V and 0 bases at J, with 14 bases between. The DNA for the CDR3 is TGTGCCAGTAGTCTTGACGGGATCTATAGCAATCAGCCCCAGCATTTT. Residues: CASSLDGIYSNQPQHF.

The chain links TRBV7-2 to TRBJ2-3; TRBD2 matches 7 bases. This CDR3 contains 15 residues. The V gene's germline CDR1 is SGHTA and CDR2 FQGNSA. V was pared by 4 bases and J by 0 bases, with 4 bases of the junction left unmatched. The CDR3 protein is CASSSAGYSTDTQYF. CDR3 coding DNA: TGTGCCAGCAGCTCAGCGGGATATAGCACAGATACGCAGTATTTT.

This clonotype was recorded a few times. The genes are TRBV6-1 and TRBJ2-3; the match to TRBD2 covers 8 bases. Per the germline V gene, CDR1 is MNHNS and CDR2 is SASEGT. CDR3 length: 17 residues. The ends lost 0 bases at V and 8 bases at J; junction bases unmatched: 13. CDR3 in amino acids: CASSEALSSGLGGTQYF. The CDR3 DNA sequence: TGTGCCAGCAGTGAAGCGCTATCTAGCGGGCTGGGGGGTACGCAGTATTTT.

The chain employs TRBV6-2 or TRBV6-3 and TRBJ1-5; 7 bases align to TRBD1. The V and J ends lost 7 bases and 4 bases, in that order; junction bases with no gene match: 7. Per germline, CDR1 MNHEY and CDR2 SVGEGT. The length of the CDR3 is 14 residues. The CDR3 DNA reads TGTGCCAGCAACAAACAGGGGACGAATCAGCCCCAGCATTTT. This gives the protein CASNKQGTNQPQHF.

The V and J genes are TRBV29-1 and TRBJ1-1; D is unresolved. The V and J ends lost 6 bases and 2 bases respectively, with 10 bases between them. CDR3 length: 12 residues. Germline V lookup: CDR1 SQVTM, CDR2 ANQGSEA. The CDR3 region is CSVGIANTEAFF. The CDR3 nucleotides read TGCAGCGTAGGCATCGCCAACACTGAAGCTTTCTTT.

This chain links TRBV29-1 with TRBJ1-1, with TRBD1 identical over 8 bases. The V segment lost 5 bases and the J segment 1 base; nucleotides outside the gene matches: 6. The V gene's germline CDR1 is SQVTM and CDR2 ANQGSEA. There are 14 residues in the CDR3. CDR3 coding DNA: TGCAGCGTTCCAGATGGACAGGGGAACACTGAAGCTTTCTTT. It yields the protein CSVPDGQGNTEAFF. Full variable domain (rest looked up from reference TRBV29-1 and TRBJ1-1): SAVISQKPSRDICQRGTSLTIQCQVDSQVTMMFWYRQQPGQSLTLIATANQGSEATYESGFVIDKFPISRPNLTFSTLTVSNMSPEDSSIYLCSVPDGQGNTEAFFGQGTRLTVV.

The rearrangement joins TRBV12-3 or TRBV12-4 to TRBJ1-2; possibly TRBD1 for D (5 bases). V dropped 3 bases and J dropped 0 bases, with 8 bases sitting between them. This CDR3 has 14 residues. The CDR3 protein is CASSLAGSNYGYTF. The CDR3 DNA reads TGTGCCAGCAGTTTGGCAGGGTCTAACTATGGCTACACCTTC.

The chain employs TRBV24-1 and TRBJ1-2, with D unclear. V was trimmed by 4 bases and J by 9 bases, leaving 8 bases between them. From germline, CDR1 is KGHDR and CDR2 SFDVKD. The CDR3 runs to 11 residues. CDR3 coding DNA: TGTGCCACCAGTGACCAGACCCGCTACACCTTC. Translating it yields CATSDQTRYTF.

This clonotype came up many times. The rearrangement joins TRBV11-2 to TRBJ2-1, with D possibly matching TRBD1 (5 bases). Germline CDR1 SGHAT, CDR2 FQNNGV. The CDR3 extends over 13 amino acids. V was clipped by 1 base and J by 6 bases, with 7 bases between them. CDR3 sequence reads: CASSLGRANEQFF. DNA for the CDR3: TGTGCCAGCAGCTTAGGCAGGGCCAATGAGCAGTTCTTC. The whole variable domain, filled in from reference TRBV11-2 and TRBJ2-1, reads EAGVAQSPRYKIIEKRQSVAFWCNPISGHATLYWYQQILGQGPKLLIQFQNNGVVDDSQLPKDRFSAERLKGVDSTLKIQPAKLEDSAVYLCASSLGRANEQFFGPGTRLTVL.

This clonotype was counted at least ten times. V and J are TRBV7-2 and TRBJ1-2, with TRBD1 matching 10 bases. CDR1 and CDR2 from the germline V gene are SGHTA and FQGNSA. After removal of 3 bases from V and 4 bases from J, the junction contained 11 bases not matched to a gene. This CDR3 is 17 amino acids long. The CDR3 nucleotides read TGTGCCAGCAGCTTCCCAGGGGGGAGACAGGGGGCCTATGGCTACACCTTC. Residues: CASSFPGGRQGAYGYTF.

There are a few counts of this clonotype. This chain links TRBV12-3 or TRBV12-4 with TRBJ2-2; 10 nucleotides line up with TRBD1. The trim removed 6 bases at V and 0 bases at J, leaving 4 bases unmatched. The CDR3 has 16 amino acids. This CDR3 is CASSKGTGANTGELFF. CDR3 DNA sequence: TGTGCCAGCAGCAAAGGGACAGGGGCGAACACCGGGGAGCTGTTTTTT.

The rearrangement uses TRBV4-3 and TRBJ1-5; D is unclear. V was shortened by 2 bases and J by 4 bases, with 9 bases between the two germline ends. This CDR3 spans 14 amino acids. Germline V gene data show CDR1 as LGHNA and CDR2 as YSLEER. The CDR3 reads CASSQSTVNQPQHF. DNA of the CDR3: TGCGCCAGCAGCCAATCGACGGTAAATCAGCCCCAGCATTTT.

This clonotype turned up a few times. The rearrangement links TRBV6-5 to TRBJ1-1, with TRBD1 identical over 10 bases. The CDR3 length is 12 residues. The junction had 6 bases not matched to a gene; V was cut back by 6 bases and J by 11 bases. CDR1 is MNHEY, CDR2 SVGAGI, per germline. The CDR3 is CASSPGQGIAFF. The CDR3 bases are TGTGCCAGCAGCCCGGGACAGGGGATTGCTTTCTTT.

The chain joins TRBV19 to TRBJ1-5; 7 bases match TRBD1. J lost 5 bases, V lost 5 bases, and 3 bases had no gene match. Germline values: CDR1 LNHDA, CDR2 SQIVND (reference sequence). The CDR3 has 13 residues. The CDR3 DNA follows: TGTGCCAGTAGTTTTCAGGGGGATCAGCCCCAGCATTTT. This translates into CASSFQGDQPQHF. Together with reference TRBV19 and TRBJ1-5, the CDR3 gives the full variable domain: DGGITQSPKYLFRKEGQNVTLSCEQNLNHDAMYWYRQDPGQGLRLIYYSQIVNDFQKGDIAEGYSVSREKKESFPLTVTSAQKNPTAFYLCASSFQGDQPQHFGDGTRLSIL.

The table lists this clonotype with a few counts. The chain joins TRBV5-1 to TRBJ1-4, with a weak D call TRBD1 (5 bases). CDR1 and CDR2 from the germline V gene are SGHRS and YFSETQ. The CDR3 is 16 residues long. Trimming removed 4 bases at V and 4 bases at J, with 17 bases between. The CDR3 region is CASSGRTGTDNEKLFF. The CDR3 DNA follows: TGCGCCAGCAGCGGCCGCACCGGGACCGATAATGAAAAACTGTTTTTT.

The sample holds a few counts of this clonotype. This chain connects TRBV29-1 to TRBJ2-4; unclear D gene. The germline V gene has CDR1 SQVTM and CDR2 ANQGSEA. Trimming took 3 bases from V and 0 from J, leaving 6 bases between them. The CDR3 sequence is 13 residues long. The CDR3 nucleotides are TGCAGCGTTGATAGTCTAGCCAAAAACATTCAGTACTTC. Translated, it gives CSVDSLAKNIQYF.

This clonotype came up many times. V usage is TRBV4-1 and J usage is TRBJ2-1; TRBD2 might be the D (6 bases). The germline V and J ends were trimmed by 0 bases and 0 bases, with 12 bases remaining between them. In germline, CDR1 is MGHRA, CDR2 YSYEKL. The CDR3 covers 17 residues. The CDR3 reads CASSQDSATSSYNEQFF. The CDR3 bases are TGCGCCAGCAGCCAAGATTCGGCGACTAGCTCCTACAATGAGCAGTTCTTC.

In this sample, this clonotype turned up a few times. The gene calls are TRBV7-2 and TRBJ1-5; D unclear. CDR1 is SGHTA and CDR2 is FQGNSA in the germline V gene. Trimming cost V 0 bases and J 2 bases, with 11 bases left between them. The CDR3 runs 16 residues. This chain's CDR3 is CASSLAIGQGNQPQHF. DNA of the CDR3: TGTGCCAGCAGCTTAGCGATCGGGCAGGGCAATCAGCCCCAGCATTTT.